This T cell receptor beta chain was captured by sequencing in a study of CD8 T cells in Susac syndrome. The RNA, roughly 0.45 to 1 ug, was put through reverse transcription using random hexamers. Multiplex PCR with immunoSEQ amplified the TCR beta CDR3 across 54 Vbeta and 13 Jbeta. Each CDR3 protein gets one entry after TCRdb re-called the immunoSEQ multiplex PCR reads with MiXCR. The sample yields around 190,000 distinct CDR3 sequences, 90% to 95% seen once. CDR3 size: 16 residues. CDR1 and CDR2 from the germline V gene are KGHSH and LQKENI. V shed 2 bases and J shed 3 bases, with 17 bases lying between them. CD8+ and CD4+ T cells circulating in blood were sequenced for TCR beta. It was treatment-naive patients with stable or active relapsing-remitting disease who made up the multiple sclerosis controls.

The TCR sequence derives from a human donor with multiple sclerosis. V gene TRBV18 combines with J gene TRBJ2-7; maybe TRBD2 (6 bases). The source material was CD8+ T cells from PBMCs. The CDR3 nucleotides are TGTGCCAGCTCACCATCGCGAGCGGGCGGAAGCTACGAGCAGTACTTC. Protein: CASSPSRAGGSYEQYF.